These T cell receptor beta chains were read from a single sample in a study of cytomegalovirus exposure and HLA in healthy donors. Data came from immunoSEQ multiplex PCR; TCRdb stores just in-frame clones and leaves some out. The profile shows roughly 180,000 clones, more than 70% of them singletons. Specimen: PBMCs. Receptors originate from a girl between 5 and 17 years old in good health and CMV-seropositive. Each CDR3 is given without its conserved first and last residue.

V: TRBV29-1
J: TRBJ2-6
length: 15
CDR3: SVPLGGFVSGANVLT

V: TRBV19
J: TRBJ2-7
length: 13
CDR3: ASSIIAGDSYEQY

V: TRBV25-1
J: TRBJ2-7
length: 13
CDR3: ASSVTGLREGEQY

V: TRBV5-4
J: TRBJ2-1
length: 12
CDR3: ASSLEGAPGEQF

V: TRBV11-2
J: TRBJ1-1
length: 13
CDR3: ASSLVGRGNTEAF

V: TRBV2
J: TRBJ2-3
length: 12
CDR3: ASARTSGTDTQY

V: TRBV4-1
J: TRBJ1-2
length: 13
CDR3: ASSQFQGVSYGYT

V: TRBV6-5
J: TRBJ1-5
length: 12
CDR3: ASSYGQGRQPQH

V: TRBV29-1
J: TRBJ2-7
length: 12
CDR3: SVESAGQNYEQY

V: TRBV7-9
J: TRBJ2-7
length: 14
CDR3: ASSPPEGAQANEQY

V: TRBV9
J: TRBJ1-4
length: 13
CDR3: ASSVEGATNEKLF

V: TRBV27
J: TRBJ2-3
length: 12
CDR3: ACKRGEGRDTQY

V: TRBV27
J: TRBJ2-5
length: 15
CDR3: ASSAMPGLAGQETQY

V: TRBV5-1
J: TRBJ2-5
length: 14
CDR3: ASSSGLAGVRETQY

V: TRBV11-3
J: TRBJ2-1
length: 12
CDR3: ASSLDGRDNEQF

V: TRBV5-1
J: TRBJ1-1
length: 13
CDR3: ASSLAWGGNTEAF

V: TRBV15
J: TRBJ1-2
length: 15
CDR3: ATSRGVTGGGNYGYT

V: TRBV4-2
J: TRBJ1-1
length: 13
CDR3: ASSQDLTGVGEAF

V: TRBV4-1
J: TRBJ2-7
length: 13
CDR3: ASSGRQGARREQY

V: TRBV5-1
J: TRBJ2-2
length: 13
CDR3: ASSLASGYTGELF

V: TRBV30
J: TRBJ1-1
length: 11
CDR3: AWSQGPGTEAF

V: TRBV5-1
J: TRBJ1-1
length: 15
CDR3: ASSVTGTGSMNTEAF

V: TRBV15
J: TRBJ1-4
length: 13
CDR3: ATSREKGLNEKLF

V: TRBV21-1
J: TRBJ2-3
length: 15
CDR3: ASSKAGTSGSTDTQY

V: TRBV5-6
J: TRBJ1-1
length: 11
CDR3: ASSVRAGTEAF

V: TRBV9
J: TRBJ2-2
length: 9
CDR3: ASFITGELF

V: TRBV19
J: TRBJ2-1
length: 12
CDR3: ASQLASSYNEQF

V: TRBV6-1
J: TRBJ1-5
length: 14
CDR3: ASSEAFGTDNQPQH

V: TRBV4-1
J: TRBJ2-7
length: 14
CDR3: ASSQALREADYEQY

V: TRBV6-5
J: TRBJ1-2
length: 13
CDR3: ASSYRMTELYGYT

V: TRBV29-1
J: TRBJ2-2
length: 12
CDR3: SVDEGLLTGELF

V: TRBV2
J: TRBJ1-5
length: 11
CDR3: ASREPLNQPQH

V: TRBV19
J: TRBJ2-5
length: 12
CDR3: ASRDRGNQETQY

V: TRBV7-9
J: TRBJ2-2
length: 14
CDR3: ASSLVGVAATGELF

V: TRBV5-1
J: TRBJ2-5
length: 14
CDR3: ASSTGLAGARETQY

V: TRBV2
J: TRBJ2-7
length: 13
CDR3: ASRKVVGSIDEQY

V: TRBV7-2
J: TRBJ1-4
length: 11
CDR3: ASRYGGSEKLF

V: TRBV5-6
J: TRBJ1-1
length: 12
CDR3: ASSVQGVNTEAF

V: TRBV6-6
J: TRBJ1-2
length: 12
CDR3: ASSYFDRGYGYT

V: TRBV4-2
J: TRBJ1-1
length: 13
CDR3: ASSRGRDMNTEAF

V: TRBV7-2
J: TRBJ2-5
length: 11
CDR3: ASSPGLWETQY

V: TRBV4-1
J: TRBJ2-7
length: 12
CDR3: ASSQRVGRDEQY

V: TRBV10-3
J: TRBJ2-7
length: 12
CDR3: AISDGTRAYEQY

V: TRBV30
J: TRBJ1-2
length: 11
CDR3: AWSPQGNDGYT

V: TRBV5-1
J: TRBJ2-6
length: 14
CDR3: ASSLAGGRGANVLT